Listed here are 28 T cell receptor beta chains from one sample, sequenced in a study of cytomegalovirus exposure and HLA in healthy donors. Primers for the PCR totalled 60 Vbeta and 13 Jbeta. Clones were sequenced by immunoSEQ multiplex PCR, and TCRdb holds only the in-frame ones, with some missing. There are approximately 79,000 clones in the sample; 78% occur only once, and approximately 1.6% lies in the top ten. Material for sequencing was PBMCs. Receptors were obtained from a man aged 35 to 55 in good health and CMV-seronegative.

The genes are TRBV4-1 and TRBJ2-2; possible D gene TRBD2, 6 bases. The germline CDR1 and CDR2 sequences are MGHRA and YSYEKL. The CDR3 extends over 16 amino acids. Trimming left V 4 bases short and J 0 bases short, with 12 bases between. CDR3 sequence: CASSRRGGTNTGELFF. CDR3 bases: TGCGCCAGCAGCCGTAGGGGCGGGACGAACACCGGGGAGCTGTTTTTT.

With respect to this clone: This sample also contains other DNA sequences that code for the same CDR3. The chain uses TRBV2 and TRBJ1-1; 8 bases align to TRBD1. The junction had 0 bases not matched to a gene; V was cut back by 6 bases and J by 0 bases. Germline V gene lookup returns CDR1 SNHLY and CDR2 FYNNEI. The CDR3 has 13 amino acids. The CDR3 spells CASRGQVNTEAFF. CDR3 bases: TGTGCCAGCAGGGGACAGGTGAACACTGAAGCTTTCTTT.

The gene calls are TRBV6-6 and TRBJ2-7; possibly TRBD1 for D (5 bases). CDR1 MNHNY and CDR2 SVGAGI come from the germline V gene (reference sequence). The CDR3 totals 13 residues. The V and J ends lost 6 bases and 1 base respectively, with 10 bases between them. DNA of the CDR3: TGTGCCAGCAGACTGACAGCTTCCTACGAGCAGTACTTC. The encoded protein is CASRLTASYEQYF.

The chain joins TRBV19 to TRBJ2-1; 10 positions agree with TRBD2. This CDR3 has 16 amino acids. CDR1 LNHDA and CDR2 SQIVND come from the germline V gene (reference sequence). J lost 4 bases, V lost 5 bases, and 8 bases had no gene match. The CDR3 protein is CASSSGLAVIYNEQFF. CDR3 sequence (DNA): TGTGCCAGTAGTTCCGGACTAGCGGTTATTTACAATGAGCAGTTCTTC.

In its sample, this clone was seen a few times. The genes are TRBV7-9 and TRBJ2-7; 7 nucleotides agree with TRBD1. CDR3 length equals 13 residues. Losses at the gene ends were 7 bases for V and 4 bases for J; bases not matched to a gene: 7. The germline V gene encodes CDR1 SEHNR and CDR2 FQNEAQ (reference sequence). The CDR3 DNA is TGTGCCAGCACCTCAGACAGGGAATACGAGCAGTACTTC. It is translated as CASTSDREYEQYF.

This clone appeared once. The rearrangement uses TRBV6-5 and TRBJ2-3, with a weak D call TRBD1 (7 bases). The V gene's germline CDR1 is MNHEY and CDR2 SVGAGI. V lost 4 bases and J lost 3, with 14 bases in between. The CDR3 sequence is 15 residues long. CDR3 sequence (DNA): TGTGCCAGCAGTTCTCGACAGGGAGGAACAGATACGCAGTATTTT. Amino acids: CASSSRQGGTDTQYF.

This sequence joins TRBV9 and TRBJ2-1, with TRBD2 matching 7 bases. V trimming: 0 bases; J trimming: 4 bases; junction bases outside the gene matches: 7. The CDR3 length is 16 residues. The V gene's germline CDR1 is SGDLS and CDR2 YYNGEE. CDR3 loop: CASSVAPSGLYNEQFF. DNA of the CDR3: TGTGCCAGCAGCGTAGCCCCTAGCGGTCTTTACAATGAGCAGTTCTTC.

The V gene is TRBV10-3, the J gene TRBJ2-5; 10 bases agree with TRBD1. Per germline, CDR1 ENHRY and CDR2 SYGVKD. The trim removed 2 bases at V and 5 bases at J, leaving 2 bases unmatched. CDR3 length: 14 amino acids. As DNA, the CDR3 is TGTGCCATCAGTGAGGGGACAGGGGCTGAGACCCAGTACTTC. Encoded protein: CAISEGTGAETQYF.

V and J are TRBV28 and TRBJ2-7; TRBD1 aligns across 8 bases. Germline CDR1 and CDR2: MDHEN and SYDVKM. V was pared by 7 bases and J by 2 bases, with 25 bases of the junction left unmatched. CDR3 size: 20 residues. The CDR3 is CASIGQGAVLHFSAAYEQYF. The CDR3 region has the DNA TGTGCCAGCATCGGGCAGGGGGCGGTTTTACATTTCTCTGCTGCCTACGAGCAGTACTTC.

This clone is a singleton in its sample. The V gene is TRBV6-6, the J gene TRBJ1-1; D is undetermined. CDR3 length: 16 amino acids. Germline assignment: CDR1 MNHNY and CDR2 SVGAGI (reference sequence). Deletions cut 0 bases from V and 4 bases from J, with 15 bases between. CDR3 bases: TGTGCCAGCAGTTACTCGAATTACGGTGAGGGCACTGAAGCTTTCTTT. It encodes CASSYSNYGEGTEAFF.

Regarding this clone: An end of the junction does not agree with germline; a read error may underlie this. This chain uses TRBV7-9 with TRBJ1-4, with D perhaps matching TRBD1 (6 bases). The CDR3 spans 17 residues. Per the germline V gene, CDR1 is SEHNR and CDR2 is FQNEAQ (reference sequence). The CDR3 bases are TGTTCCAGCAGCCCCCGGACGGGGAAGGGGGCTAATGAAAAACTGTTTTTT. Encoded protein: CSSSPRTGKGANEKLFF.

The V call is TRBV2, the J call TRBJ1-2, with 8 bases aligning to TRBD1. In germline, CDR1 is SNHLY, CDR2 FYNNEI. V was clipped by 6 bases and J by 0 bases; unmatched bases: 3. The CDR3 is 14 residues long. CDR3 region: CASRGDRTNYGYTF. CDR3 coding DNA: TGTGCCAGCAGGGGGGACAGGACTAACTATGGCTACACCTTC.

The chain links TRBV10-3 to TRBJ1-5; possible D gene TRBD1, 6 bases. The CDR3 is 13 residues long. V was pared by 5 bases and J by 4 bases, with 9 bases between. The germline V gene has CDR1 ENHRY and CDR2 SYGVKD. DNA of the CDR3: TGTGCCATCAGTAGGGACATAAATCAGCCCCAGCATTTT. Residues: CAISRDINQPQHF.

A few counts support this clone. The rearrangement uses TRBV5-1 and TRBJ2-3; D is unclear. Germline V CDR1 and CDR2: SGHRS, YFSETQ. The CDR3 has 15 amino acids. Trimming took 4 bases from V and 2 from J, leaving 14 bases between them. The CDR3, as DNA: TGCGCCAGCAGCCTAGGAAGCCAGATCACAGATACGCAGTATTTT. This sequence encodes CASSLGSQITDTQYF.

The rearrangement uses TRBV28 and TRBJ2-1; no firm D call. Germline-derived CDR1 and CDR2 are MDHEN and SYDVKM. CDR3 length: 12 residues. V was trimmed by 4 bases and J by 7 bases, leaving 8 bases between them. Written as DNA, the CDR3 is TGTGCCAGCAGTTCTTATCAGAATGAGCAGTTCTTC. It codes for CASSSYQNEQFF.

The V call is TRBV4-1, the J call TRBJ2-5, with a tentative D call TRBD1 (6 bases). Germline loops: CDR1 MGHRA, CDR2 YSYEKL. This CDR3 spans 14 amino acids. V lost 0 bases, J lost 6 bases, and 11 bases lay in between. CDR3 protein: CASSQEPRDKTQYF. CDR3 coding DNA: TGCGCCAGCAGCCAAGAGCCCAGGGACAAGACCCAGTACTTC.

This chain connects TRBV7-8 to TRBJ2-7, with 7 nucleotides matching TRBD2. Looked up from germline, CDR1 is SGHVS and CDR2 is FQNEAQ. The CDR3 has 15 amino acids. V lost 5 bases, J lost 3 bases, and 10 bases stayed unmatched. The CDR3 protein is CASSQGRDPGYEQYF. The CDR3 DNA reads as TGTGCCAGCAGCCAAGGGAGGGACCCGGGCTACGAGCAGTACTTC.

The genes are TRBV5-4 and TRBJ2-1; TRBD2 matches 8 bases. With V trimmed by 4 bases and J by 0 bases, 6 bases remained unmatched. The CDR3 covers 16 residues. Per germline, CDR1 SGHNT and CDR2 YYREEE (reference sequence). In nucleotides, the CDR3 is TGTGCCAGCAGCCTAATAGCGGGGAACTCCTACAATGAGCAGTTCTTC. It is translated as CASSLIAGNSYNEQFF.

The chain combines TRBV29-1 with TRBJ1-1; no reliable D call. The CDR3 spans 10 residues. Per the germline V gene, CDR1 is SQVTM and CDR2 is ANQGSEA. Deletions cut 7 bases from V and 6 bases from J, with 9 bases between. The CDR3 DNA is TGCAGCGCAGAGGCAGCTGAAGCTTTCTTT. As protein: CSAEAAEAFF.

The J gene is TRBJ1-1, the V gene TRBV6-5; D is unresolved. Trimming left V 0 bases short and J 5 bases short, with 7 bases between. Looked up from germline, CDR1 is MNHEY and CDR2 is SVGAGI. This CDR3 is 13 amino acids long. The CDR3 nucleotides read TGTGCCAGCAGTTACTCGCTGCGGACTGAAGCTTTCTTT. The encoded protein is CASSYSLRTEAFF.

V and J are TRBV19 and TRBJ1-3, with 10 bases matching TRBD1. The CDR3 has 15 amino acids. Germline-derived CDR1 and CDR2 are LNHDA and SQIVND (reference sequence). Germline trimming cut 5 bases from V and 3 bases from J; bases unmatched to any gene: 4. CDR3 coding DNA: TGTGCCAGTAGTTGGACAGGGGGTTTTGGAAACACCATATATTTT. This translates into CASSWTGGFGNTIYF.

The chain links TRBV19 to TRBJ1-2, with D unclear. The ends were cut back, 5 bases at V and 6 bases at J, with 16 bases in the middle. This CDR3 contains 14 residues. The germline CDR1 and CDR2 sequences are LNHDA and SQIVND (reference sequence). The CDR3: CASSLVGEVDGYTF. The CDR3, as DNA: TGTGCCAGTAGTCTGGTAGGAGAAGTGGATGGCTACACCTTC.

V is TRBV19 and J is TRBJ1-5; D gene unclear. V dropped 4 bases and J dropped 1 base, with 11 bases sitting between them. Germline loops: CDR1 LNHDA, CDR2 SQIVND (reference sequence). The CDR3 has 15 amino acids. The CDR3 nucleotides read TGTGCCAGTAGTAAAGTAGGAGGCAGCAATCAGCCCCAGCATTTT. Translated: CASSKVGGSNQPQHF.

The J gene is TRBJ2-1, the V gene TRBV5-1, with 8 positions matching TRBD2. Germline CDR1 reads SGHRS; CDR2 reads YFSETQ. The CDR3 sequence is 15 residues long. V lost 4 bases, J lost 7 bases, and 10 bases stayed unmatched. In DNA form, the CDR3 reads TGCGCCAGCAGCACCGTAGCGGGGCTCGTAAATGAGCAGTTCTTC. Encoded protein: CASSTVAGLVNEQFF. Full variable domain (rest looked up from reference TRBV5-1 and TRBJ2-1): KAGVTQTPRYLIKTRGQQVTLSCSPISGHRSVSWYQQTPGQGLQFLFEYFSETQRNKGNFPGRFSGRQFSNSRSEMNVSTLELGDSALYLCASSTVAGLVNEQFFGPGTRLTVL.

The chain combines TRBV7-9 with TRBJ1-6, with 9 nucleotides matching TRBD1. The CDR3 is 15 residues long. J lost 10 bases, V lost 5 bases, and 9 bases had no gene match. Germline V CDR1 and CDR2: SEHNR, FQNEAQ (reference sequence). The CDR3 reads CASSLRDRVFSPLHF. The CDR3 coding sequence is TGTGCCAGCAGCCTCCGGGACAGGGTCTTCTCACCCCTCCACTTT.

The rearrangement uses TRBV28 and TRBJ2-1; 16 bases map to TRBD2. CDR1 and CDR2 from the germline V gene are MDHEN and SYDVKM. With V trimmed by 5 bases and J by 8 bases, 9 bases remained unmatched. This CDR3 has 17 residues. The chain's CDR3 is CASSGTSGRDYYDEQFF. In DNA form, the CDR3 reads TGTGCCAGCAGTGGGACTAGCGGGAGGGATTATTACGATGAGCAGTTCTTC.

The rearrangement joins TRBV5-5 to TRBJ1-6; D may be TRBD1 (6 bases). The CDR3 contains 14 residues. Germline lookup yields CDR1 SGHKS and CDR2 YYEKEE (reference sequence). The V end was cut by 4 bases, the J end by 8 bases, with 13 bases between. The CDR3 is CASSIGQWDSPLHF. CDR3 nucleotide sequence: TGTGCCAGCAGCATAGGACAGTGGGATTCACCCCTCCACTTT.

The chain links TRBV4-1 to TRBJ2-1; TRBD2 agrees at 7 bases. Trimming at V came to 0 bases and at J to 0 bases, leaving 11 bases not matched to a gene. The length of the CDR3 is 19 residues. Germline V gives CDR1 MGHRA, CDR2 YSYEKL. CDR3 DNA: TGCGCCAGCAGCCAAGATAGATTCTCCGGCGGGAGCTCCTACAATGAGCAGTTCTTC. It yields the protein CASSQDRFSGGSSYNEQFF.